This T cell receptor beta chain was captured in a study of blood T cell repertoires in COVID-19 (dated by TCRdb to the early 2020s). In the study overall: Samples from collaborators originated in the United States, Italy and Spain and spanned both the acute and convalescent phases of COVID-19. A de-identified subject ID, COVID-19 status, age in years and sex were almost always included in the sample metadata. The prospective study material was composed of cDNA or gDNA derived from T cells, B-cell-depleted T cells, or PBMCs. The dataset comprised deeply sampled blood TCRbeta repertoires from subjects exposed to, actively infected with, or recovered from COVID-19. Samples were obtained from the ongoing ImmuneRACE study (first 160 participants) and from about 1,300 subjects provided by 6 global collaborators. A freely available public database, intended as a resource for researchers studying the immune response to SARS-CoV-2, is where the repertoires were released. Where HLA class I and class II types were available, the types were taken from metadata supplied by the sample provider, not from assay-based typing.

Findings and caveats that apply to the study as a whole: The amount of clinical and demographic metadata varied by source and participant and was provided uncurated.

As concerns this clone: Its target antigen remains unknown. Qualities for individual bases were not recorded, and no much larger clone is one base off.

Collaborating institutions collected whole blood in K2EDTA tubes following their own protocols. Collaborator samples were shipped for TCRbeta analysis as frozen whole blood, isolated PBMCs, or DNA extracted from either sample type. From the cysteine up to the phenylalanine, the CDR3 has a length of 14 residues. The CDR3 DNA has 42 bases and is translated from base 1. From the germline V gene (reference sequence), CDR1 is LGHDT and CDR2 is YNNKEL. V lost 4 bases and J lost 5 bases; the stretch between them is 14 bases long. The immunoSEQ Assay, a bias-controlled multiplex PCR, was used to amplify TCRbeta CDR3 regions from genomic DNA. As for the authors' bioinformatics: Nucleated cell counts per sample were estimated from amplification of reference gene primers within the assay. To quantify the absolute abundance of each unique TCRbeta CDR3 rearrangement, sequence reads were collapsed and filtered. For each sample, productive Simpson clonality was calculated as the square root of Simpson's diversity index across productive rearrangements. Not all clones reach the TCRdb copy of this immuneACCESS table, which keeps in-frame sequences only. Checked studies attribute under half of the gap to unresolved V genes and leave the rest unexplained. V, J and clone size reflect that table, while D and trimming were determined from the DNA. This sample has 60,000 to 70,000 clones in its table, and roughly four fifths of those were observed once. The ten largest clonotypes hold over 40% of the sample.

The receptor was isolated from a human donor in a cohort sampled during active COVID-19. Recombination joined TRBV3-1 (or the pseudogene TRBV3-2) with TRBJ2-5; D gene: possibly TRBD1, on 6 matching bases. Sequencing input: peripheral blood. The CDR3 in this case is CASSRSRGWETQYF. DNA sequence: TGTGCCAGCAGCCGTAGCAGGGGTTGGGAGACCCAGTACTTC.